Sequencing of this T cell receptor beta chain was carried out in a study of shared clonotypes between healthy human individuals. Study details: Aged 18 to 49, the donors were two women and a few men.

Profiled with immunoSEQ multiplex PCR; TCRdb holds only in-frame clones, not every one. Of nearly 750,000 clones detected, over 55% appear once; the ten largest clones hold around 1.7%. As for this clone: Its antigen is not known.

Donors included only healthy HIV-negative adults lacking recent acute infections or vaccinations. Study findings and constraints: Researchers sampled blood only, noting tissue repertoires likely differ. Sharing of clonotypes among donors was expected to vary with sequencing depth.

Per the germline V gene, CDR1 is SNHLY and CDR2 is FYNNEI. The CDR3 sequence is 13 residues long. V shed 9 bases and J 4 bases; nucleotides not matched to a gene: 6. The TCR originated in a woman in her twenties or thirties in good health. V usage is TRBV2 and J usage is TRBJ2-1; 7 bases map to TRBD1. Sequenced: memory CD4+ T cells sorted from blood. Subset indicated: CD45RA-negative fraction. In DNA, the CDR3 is TGTGCCAGTAACTGGGGACAGTACAATGAGCAGTTCTTC. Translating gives CASNWGQYNEQFF.